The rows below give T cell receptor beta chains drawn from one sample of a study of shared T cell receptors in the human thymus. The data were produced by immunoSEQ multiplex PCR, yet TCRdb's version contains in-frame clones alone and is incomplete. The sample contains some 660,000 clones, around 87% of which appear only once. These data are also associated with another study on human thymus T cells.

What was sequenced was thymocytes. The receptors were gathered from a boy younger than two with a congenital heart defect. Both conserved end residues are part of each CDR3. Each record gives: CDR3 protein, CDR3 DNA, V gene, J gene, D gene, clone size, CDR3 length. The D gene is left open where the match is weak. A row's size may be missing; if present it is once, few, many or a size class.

CDR3aa: CASSPGSYEQYF; CDR3nt: TGTGCCAGCAGCCCCGGGTCCTACGAGCAGTACTTC; v_gene: TRBV5-5; j_gene: TRBJ2-7; d_gene: -; abundance: -; len: 12
CDR3aa: CASGRTGTRIGEQYF; CDR3nt: TGTGCCAGCGGTAGAACCGGGACTAGGATCGGCGAGCAGTACTTC; v_gene: TRBV6-5; j_gene: TRBJ2-7; d_gene: TRBD2; abundance: -; len: 15
CDR3aa: CASSPAAGGGYTF; CDR3nt: TGTGCCAGCTCACCAGCGGCGGGGGGCGGCTACACCTTC; v_gene: TRBV18; j_gene: TRBJ1-2; d_gene: -; abundance: -; len: 13
CDR3aa: CASSSTGFVDEQYF; CDR3nt: TGCGCCAGCTCCTCAACAGGGTTTGTCGACGAGCAGTACTTC; v_gene: TRBV5-1; j_gene: TRBJ2-7; d_gene: -; abundance: -; len: 14
CDR3aa: CASSEAGTAHSNQPQHF; CDR3nt: TGTGCCAGCAGTGAAGCAGGGACAGCCCATAGCAATCAGCCCCAGCATTTT; v_gene: TRBV2; j_gene: TRBJ1-5; d_gene: TRBD1; abundance: -; len: 17
CDR3aa: CASSRNTGTSGRLANTGELFF; CDR3nt: TGTGCCAGCAGTAGAAACACCGGGACTAGCGGTCGTTTAGCTAACACCGGGGAGCTGTTTTTT; v_gene: TRBV27; j_gene: TRBJ2-2; d_gene: TRBD2; abundance: -; len: 21
CDR3aa: CASSRVNTGRFF; CDR3nt: TGTGCCAGCAGCCGGGTAAATACCGGTCGGTTCTTC; v_gene: TRBV28; j_gene: TRBJ2-1; d_gene: -; abundance: -; len: 12
CDR3aa: CASSTVTGVAYNEQFF; CDR3nt: TGTGCCAGCAGCACGGTGACAGGGGTCGCCTACAATGAGCAGTTCTTC; v_gene: TRBV7-2; j_gene: TRBJ2-1; d_gene: TRBD1; abundance: -; len: 16
CDR3aa: CASSRERGDPYNEQFF; CDR3nt: TGCGCCAGCAGCCGAGAGAGAGGTGATCCCTACAATGAGCAGTTCTTC; v_gene: TRBV4-3; j_gene: TRBJ2-1; d_gene: -; abundance: -; len: 16
CDR3aa: CASSPPPWDRIRSPLHF; CDR3nt: TGTGCCAGCTCACCACCGCCCTGGGACAGGATACGGTCACCCCTCCACTTT; v_gene: TRBV18; j_gene: TRBJ1-6; d_gene: TRBD1; abundance: once; len: 17
CDR3aa: CASSSRQGHYEQYF; CDR3nt: TGCGCCAGCAGCTCAAGACAGGGACACTACGAGCAGTACTTC; v_gene: TRBV5-1; j_gene: TRBJ2-7; d_gene: TRBD1; abundance: once; len: 14
CDR3aa: CASSEENPGQGATDTQYF; CDR3nt: TGTGCCAGCAGTGAAGAAAACCCAGGACAGGGGGCCACAGATACGCAGTATTTT; v_gene: TRBV2; j_gene: TRBJ2-3; d_gene: TRBD1; abundance: -; len: 18
CDR3aa: CASSLRGKSYEQYF; CDR3nt: TGTGCCAGCAGTTTAAGAGGGAAGTCCTACGAGCAGTACTTC; v_gene: TRBV27; j_gene: TRBJ2-7; d_gene: -; abundance: -; len: 14
CDR3aa: CASGLADRGRSGNTIYF; CDR3nt: TGTGCTAGTGGTTTGGCAGACAGGGGTCGCTCTGGAAACACCATATATTTT; v_gene: TRBV12-5; j_gene: TRBJ1-3; d_gene: TRBD1; abundance: -; len: 17
CDR3aa: CASSLTVGAGGSGANVLTF; CDR3nt: TGTGCCAGCAGTTTAACCGTCGGGGCGGGGGGCTCTGGGGCCAACGTCCTGACTTTC; v_gene: TRBV27; j_gene: TRBJ2-6; d_gene: TRBD2; abundance: -; len: 19
CDR3aa: CASSSNRYRVKEKLFF; CDR3nt: TGTGCCAGCAGTTCCAACCGGTACAGGGTAAAGGAAAAACTGTTTTTT; v_gene: TRBV28; j_gene: TRBJ1-4; d_gene: -; abundance: -; len: 16
CDR3aa: CASSLTDPGKLFF; CDR3nt: TGTGCCAGCAGCCTGACTGATCCGGGAAAACTGTTTTTT; v_gene: TRBV7-9; j_gene: TRBJ1-4; d_gene: -; abundance: -; len: 13
CDR3aa: CASSVADRDTSNTEAFF; CDR3nt: TGTGCCAGCAGCGTAGCTGATCGGGACACCTCGAACACTGAAGCTTTCTTT; v_gene: TRBV9; j_gene: TRBJ1-1; d_gene: -; abundance: -; len: 17
CDR3aa: CASSEKGVGRKDGYTF; CDR3nt: TGTGCCAGCAGTGAAAAGGGGGTCGGGAGGAAGGATGGCTACACCTTC; v_gene: TRBV6-4; j_gene: TRBJ1-2; d_gene: -; abundance: -; len: 16
CDR3aa: CASSSPRDRGRLGLRGYEQYF; CDR3nt: TGTGCCAGCAGTTCCCCCCGCGACAGGGGGCGACTCGGCCTCAGAGGCTACGAGCAGTACTTC; v_gene: TRBV28; j_gene: TRBJ2-7; d_gene: TRBD1; abundance: -; len: 21
CDR3aa: CASSIVGQGYHINGATNEKLFF; CDR3nt: TGTGCCAGTAGTATAGTCGGACAGGGTTACCATATTAACGGTGCAACTAATGAAAAACTGTTTTTT; v_gene: TRBV19; j_gene: TRBJ1-4; d_gene: TRBD1; abundance: -; len: 22
CDR3aa: CASSQSQPGQYF; CDR3nt: TGTGCCAGCAGCCAATCGCAGCCAGGGCAGTACTTC; v_gene: TRBV16; j_gene: TRBJ2-7; d_gene: -; abundance: -; len: 12
CDR3aa: CASSQTGGAEQYF; CDR3nt: TGTGCCAGCAGCCAGACTGGAGGGGCGGAGCAGTACTTC; v_gene: TRBV6-1; j_gene: TRBJ2-7; d_gene: -; abundance: -; len: 13
CDR3aa: CASSEGQGFSSYEQYF; CDR3nt: TGTGCCAGCAGTGAGGGACAGGGATTTTCTAGCTACGAGCAGTACTTC; v_gene: TRBV6-1; j_gene: TRBJ2-7; d_gene: TRBD1; abundance: -; len: 16
CDR3aa: CASSPRTGGDQPQHF; CDR3nt: TGTGCCAGCAGTCCCCGGACGGGGGGGGATCAGCCCCAGCATTTT; v_gene: TRBV28; j_gene: TRBJ1-5; d_gene: -; abundance: -; len: 15
CDR3aa: CASSSSTSGGFTDTQYF; CDR3nt: TGTGCCAGCAGCTCTTCGACTAGCGGGGGCTTCACAGATACGCAGTATTTT; v_gene: TRBV5-4; j_gene: TRBJ2-3; d_gene: TRBD2; abundance: -; len: 17
CDR3aa: CATSGRPREKPGQGVTDTQYF; CDR3nt: TGTGCCACCAGCGGTAGGCCCCGAGAGAAACCGGGACAGGGGGTAACAGATACGCAGTATTTT; v_gene: TRBV15; j_gene: TRBJ2-3; d_gene: TRBD1; abundance: -; len: 21
CDR3aa: CASSLEDRAEQPQHF; CDR3nt: TGTGCCAGCAGCTTAGAGGACAGGGCGGAACAGCCCCAGCATTTT; v_gene: TRBV7-2; j_gene: TRBJ1-5; d_gene: TRBD1; abundance: -; len: 15
CDR3aa: CASSLGTLNTEAFF; CDR3nt: TGTGCCAGCAGCTTGGGCACTTTGAACACTGAAGCTTTCTTT; v_gene: TRBV7-9; j_gene: TRBJ1-1; d_gene: -; abundance: -; len: 14
CDR3aa: CASSYLAGERETQYF; CDR3nt: TGTGCCAGCAGCTATCTAGCGGGAGAGAGGGAGACCCAGTACTTC; v_gene: TRBV5-4; j_gene: TRBJ2-5; d_gene: TRBD2; abundance: -; len: 15
CDR3aa: CASRNKTREKLFF; CDR3nt: TGTGCCAGCAGGAACAAAACGCGGGAAAAACTGTTTTTT; v_gene: TRBV28; j_gene: TRBJ1-4; d_gene: -; abundance: -; len: 13
CDR3aa: CASSPLTGGIDEQYF; CDR3nt: TGTGCCAGCAGCCCTCTAACAGGGGGCATCGACGAGCAGTACTTC; v_gene: TRBV7-6; j_gene: TRBJ2-7; d_gene: TRBD1; abundance: -; len: 15
CDR3aa: CAISESTGNTIYF; CDR3nt: TGTGCCATCAGTGAGTCGACAGGAAACACCATATATTTT; v_gene: TRBV10-3; j_gene: TRBJ1-3; d_gene: -; abundance: few; len: 13
CDR3aa: CASSRLEGRAWEQFF; CDR3nt: TGCGCCAGCAGCCGCTTGGAGGGGCGGGCGTGGGAGCAGTTCTTC; v_gene: TRBV4-1; j_gene: TRBJ2-1; d_gene: -; abundance: -; len: 15
CDR3aa: CASSLGQGDNQPQHF; CDR3nt: TGTGCCAGCAGCCTTGGACAGGGTGACAATCAGCCCCAGCATTTT; v_gene: TRBV27; j_gene: TRBJ1-5; d_gene: TRBD1; abundance: -; len: 15
CDR3aa: CASSLEGRGYGYTF; CDR3nt: TGCGCCAGCAGCTTAGAGGGCAGGGGCTATGGCTACACCTTC; v_gene: TRBV5-1; j_gene: TRBJ1-2; d_gene: -; abundance: -; len: 14
CDR3aa: CSVSPAGSAGELFF; CDR3nt: TGCAGCGTCTCCCCTGCAGGGTCGGCCGGGGAGCTGTTTTTT; v_gene: TRBV29-1; j_gene: TRBJ2-2; d_gene: -; abundance: -; len: 14
CDR3aa: CASSSIGQGRTYEQYF; CDR3nt: TGTGCCAGCAGTTCAATAGGACAGGGTCGTACCTACGAGCAGTACTTC; v_gene: TRBV6-5; j_gene: TRBJ2-7; d_gene: TRBD1; abundance: -; len: 16
CDR3aa: CASSRDLEGAGEEQYF; CDR3nt: TGCGCCAGCAGCCGAGATTTGGAGGGCGCGGGGGAGGAGCAGTACTTC; v_gene: TRBV5-1; j_gene: TRBJ2-7; d_gene: TRBD2; abundance: -; len: 16
CDR3aa: CASSLPPASRGRGTQYF; CDR3nt: TGTGCCAGCAGTTTACCGCCAGCTAGCAGGGGGCGGGGTACGCAGTATTTT; v_gene: TRBV27; j_gene: TRBJ2-3; d_gene: TRBD1; abundance: -; len: 17
CDR3aa: CASSLSRQGQSGGEQFF; CDR3nt: TGTGCCAGCAGTTTGTCGAGACAGGGACAGTCTGGGGGTGAGCAGTTCTTC; v_gene: TRBV28; j_gene: TRBJ2-1; d_gene: TRBD1; abundance: -; len: 17
CDR3aa: CASRDISQGTGNTIYF; CDR3nt: TGCGCCAGCAGGGATATTTCGCAGGGAACTGGAAACACCATATATTTT; v_gene: TRBV5-1; j_gene: TRBJ1-3; d_gene: -; abundance: -; len: 16
CDR3aa: CASSVNTGKTPSPLHF; CDR3nt: TGTGCCAGCAGTGTCAATACAGGAAAAACACCCTCACCCCTCCACTTT; v_gene: TRBV2; j_gene: TRBJ1-6; d_gene: -; abundance: -; len: 16
CDR3aa: CASRDREVGGNQPQHF; CDR3nt: TGTGCCAGTAGGGACAGGGAGGTGGGTGGCAATCAGCCCCAGCATTTT; v_gene: TRBV19; j_gene: TRBJ1-5; d_gene: TRBD1; abundance: -; len: 16
CDR3aa: CASSQGGTGGRQFF; CDR3nt: TGCGCCAGCAGCCAAGGCGGGACAGGGGGTCGGCAGTTCTTC; v_gene: TRBV4-3; j_gene: TRBJ2-1; d_gene: TRBD1; abundance: -; len: 14
CDR3aa: CASSQDCTGVDTQYF; CDR3nt: TGCGCCAGCAGCCAAGATTGTACAGGGGTAGATACGCAGTATTTT; v_gene: TRBV4-1; j_gene: TRBJ2-3; d_gene: TRBD1; abundance: -; len: 15
CDR3aa: CASSGRDRADYEQYF; CDR3nt: TGTGCCAGCAGCGGCCGGGACAGGGCAGACTACGAGCAGTACTTC; v_gene: TRBV21-1; j_gene: TRBJ2-7; d_gene: -; abundance: -; len: 15
CDR3aa: CSASLLSEQYF; CDR3nt: TGCAGTGCTAGCTTACTCAGCGAGCAGTACTTC; v_gene: TRBV20-1; j_gene: TRBJ2-7; d_gene: -; abundance: -; len: 11
CDR3aa: CASSEDSLELFF; CDR3nt: TGTGCCAGCAGCGAAGACAGCCTAGAACTGTTTTTT; v_gene: TRBV5-8; j_gene: TRBJ1-4; d_gene: -; abundance: -; len: 12
CDR3aa: CASSLKGAGTRNEQFF; CDR3nt: TGTGCCAGCAGTTTAAAGGGAGCTGGGACTCGCAATGAGCAGTTCTTC; v_gene: TRBV28; j_gene: TRBJ2-1; d_gene: -; abundance: -; len: 16
CDR3aa: CSVGGGAGGYTF; CDR3nt: TGCAGCGTTGGAGGGGGGGCGGGTGGCTACACCTTC; v_gene: TRBV29-1; j_gene: TRBJ1-2; d_gene: -; abundance: -; len: 12
CDR3aa: CASSLANRGSGRTYEQYF; CDR3nt: TGTGCCAGCAGCTTAGCGAATCGGGGTAGCGGGAGGACCTACGAGCAGTACTTC; v_gene: TRBV11-1; j_gene: TRBJ2-7; d_gene: TRBD2; abundance: -; len: 18
CDR3aa: CASSFRRAASGTYEQYF; CDR3nt: TGTGCCAGCAGTTTTAGGCGTGCGGCTAGCGGAACCTACGAGCAGTACTTC; v_gene: TRBV27; j_gene: TRBJ2-7; d_gene: TRBD2; abundance: -; len: 17
CDR3aa: CASRHPPGTADTTF; CDR3nt: TGTGCCAGCAGACACCCCCCCGGGACAGCGGATACTACCTTC; v_gene: TRBV6-5; j_gene: TRBJ1-2; d_gene: TRBD1; abundance: -; len: 14
CDR3aa: CASSSLGLAGNQETQYF; CDR3nt: TGTGCCAGCAGCTCGTTGGGACTAGCGGGCAACCAAGAGACCCAGTACTTC; v_gene: TRBV11-2; j_gene: TRBJ2-5; d_gene: TRBD2; abundance: -; len: 17
CDR3aa: CSAEQRDEQFF; CDR3nt: TGCAGTGCCGAACAGAGAGATGAGCAGTTCTTC; v_gene: TRBV20-1; j_gene: TRBJ2-1; d_gene: -; abundance: -; len: 11
CDR3aa: CASSLWSVPGGALVNQPQHF; CDR3nt: TGTGCCAGCAGTTTATGGTCGGTCCCCGGTGGGGCCCTTGTAAATCAGCCCCAGCATTTT; v_gene: TRBV28; j_gene: TRBJ1-5; d_gene: -; abundance: few; len: 20
CDR3aa: CASSLQGARGDQPQHF; CDR3nt: TGTGCCAGCAGCTTACAGGGGGCCCGCGGCGATCAGCCCCAGCATTTT; v_gene: TRBV11-2; j_gene: TRBJ1-5; d_gene: TRBD1; abundance: -; len: 16
CDR3aa: CASSPLEKPNGEQYF; CDR3nt: TGTGCCAGCAGCCCGCTAGAGAAGCCGAACGGGGAGCAGTACTTC; v_gene: TRBV6-1; j_gene: TRBJ2-7; d_gene: -; abundance: -; len: 15